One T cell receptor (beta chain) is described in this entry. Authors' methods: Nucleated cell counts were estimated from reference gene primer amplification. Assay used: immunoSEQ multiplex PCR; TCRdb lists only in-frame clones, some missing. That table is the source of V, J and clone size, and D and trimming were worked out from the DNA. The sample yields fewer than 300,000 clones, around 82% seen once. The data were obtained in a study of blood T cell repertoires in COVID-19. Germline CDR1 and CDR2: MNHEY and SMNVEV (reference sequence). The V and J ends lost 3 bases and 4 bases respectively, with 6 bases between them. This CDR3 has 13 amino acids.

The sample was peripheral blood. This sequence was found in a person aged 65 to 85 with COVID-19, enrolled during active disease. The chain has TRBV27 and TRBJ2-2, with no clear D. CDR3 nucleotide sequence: TGTGCCAGCAGTTTTCTAACCACCGGGGAGCTGTTTTTT. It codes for CASSFLTTGELFF.